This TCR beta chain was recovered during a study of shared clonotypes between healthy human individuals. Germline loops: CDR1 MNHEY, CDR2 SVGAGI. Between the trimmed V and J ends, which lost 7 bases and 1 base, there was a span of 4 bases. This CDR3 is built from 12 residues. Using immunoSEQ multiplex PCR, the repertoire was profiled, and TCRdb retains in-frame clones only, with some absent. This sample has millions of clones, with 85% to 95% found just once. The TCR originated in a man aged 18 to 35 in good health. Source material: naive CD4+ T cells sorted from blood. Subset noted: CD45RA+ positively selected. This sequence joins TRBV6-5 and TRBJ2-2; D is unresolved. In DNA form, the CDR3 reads TGTGCCAGCATTGGGAACACCGGGGAGCTGTTTTTT. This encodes CASIGNTGELFF.